Sequencing of this T cell receptor beta chain was carried out in a study of cytomegalovirus exposure and HLA in healthy donors. CDR1 and CDR2 (germline): SEHNR, FQNEAQ (reference sequence). The CDR3 has 16 residues. This PCR relied on a set of 60 Vbeta primers and 13 Jbeta primers. Data came from immunoSEQ multiplex PCR; TCRdb stores just in-frame clones and leaves some out. The sample has 100,000 to 150,000 clones; around four fifths are singletons. Concerning this clone: A read error may produce the germline difference seen at one junction end.

The J gene is TRBJ2-5, the V gene TRBV7-9; 11 bases match TRBD2. The sequenced sample consisted of PBMCs. The origin of this receptor is a boy aged 2 to 10 in good health and CMV-seronegative. CDR3 sequence (DNA): TGTTCCAGCAGCCCTACGGGACTAGCGGACCAAGAGACCCAGTACTTC. It codes for CSSSPTGLADQETQYF. The full variable domain, rest sourced from reference TRBV7-9 and TRBJ2-5, is DTGVSQNPRHKITKRGQNVTFRCDPISEHNRLYWYRQTLGQGPEFLTYFQNEAQLEKSRLLSDRFSAERPKGSFSTLEIQRTEQGDSAMYLCSSSPTGLADQETQYFGPGTRLLVL.